This T cell receptor beta chain was captured in a study of blood T cell repertoires in COVID-19. Overall study: The cDNA or gDNA used as material had been derived from T cells, B-cell-depleted T cells, or PBMCs.

Germline assignment: CDR1 SQVTM and CDR2 ANQGSEA. The V and J ends lost 8 bases and 0 bases, in that order; junction bases with no gene match: 6. The CDR3 spans 14 residues. Clones were read by immunoSEQ multiplex PCR, and TCRdb kept only the in-frame ones, dropping some. The sample lists roughly 80,000 clones; 82% were seen once. The V gene is TRBV29-1, the J gene TRBJ2-3; TRBD1 aligns across 9 bases. Sample: peripheral blood. This receptor was identified in a human donor in a cohort sampled during active COVID-19. CDR3 in amino acids: CSIRQGGSTDTQYF. In DNA form, the CDR3 reads TGCAGCATACGACAGGGGGGGAGCACAGATACGCAGTATTTT.